Included here is one TCR beta chain sequence, with context. Its antigen has not been determined. No base qualities exist here, and no much larger clone lies one base off it. In Seattle, one collaborating source enrolled patients while the infection was active and tracked those patients longitudinally over the course of disease. Each collaborating institution followed its own protocols to collect whole blood in K2EDTA tubes. For TCRbeta analysis, collaborator samples were shipped as frozen whole blood, as isolated PBMCs, or as DNA extracted from either sample type. The data stem from a study of blood T cell repertoires in COVID-19 (dated by TCRdb to the early 2020s). About the study as a whole: Collaborator samples came from the United States, Italy and Spain and covered acute and convalescent phases of COVID-19. HLA class I and class II types, where available, came from metadata supplied by the sample provider rather than from assay-based typing. The sample metadata nearly always contained a de-identified subject ID, COVID-19 status, age in years and sex. Samples were obtained from the ongoing ImmuneRACE study (first 160 participants) and from about 1,300 subjects provided by 6 global collaborators. The prospective study material was composed of cDNA or gDNA derived from T cells, B-cell-depleted T cells, or PBMCs. A freely available public database, intended as a resource for researchers studying the immune response to SARS-CoV-2, is where the repertoires were released. Deeply sampled blood TCRbeta repertoires from subjects exposed to, actively infected with, or recovered from COVID-19 were included in the dataset. Beyond this particular receptor, the publication reports: Clinical and demographic metadata were provided uncurated, with the amount varying by source and participant.

The CDR3 numbers 15 residues from cysteine through phenylalanine. Of the read, only the CDR3 DNA is kept; its 45 bases are in frame from base 1. Looking up the germline V gene yields CDR1 MDHEN and CDR2 SYDVKM. Trimming removed 8 bases from V and 6 bases from J; the gene matches leave 11 bases unexplained. TCRbeta CDR3 regions were amplified from genomic DNA by means of the immunoSEQ Assay, a bias-controlled multiplex PCR. In the source study's methods: The number of nucleated cells in each sample was estimated by amplification of reference gene primers within the assay. To quantify the absolute abundance of each unique TCRbeta CDR3 rearrangement, sequence reads were collapsed and filtered. Productive Simpson clonality was computed per sample as the square root of Simpson's diversity index over productive rearrangements. TCRdb stores this immuneACCESS table with in-frame sequences only. Part of the clones is absent; in the studies checked, under half of the shortfall reflects unresolved V genes, and no reason is known for the rest. That table supplies the V and J calls and clone size; D and trimming were determined from the DNA. The sample table lists 250,000 to 300,000 clones, around nine tenths of them with a count of one. The top ten clonotypes cover approximately 10% of the sample.

Recombination connected TRBV28 to TRBJ2-3; 10 of the junction bases match TRBD1. The material sequenced was peripheral blood. The sequence derives from a woman in her thirties with COVID-19, enrolled during active disease. The CDR3 has the sequence CASERTGGDWDTQYF. DNA sequence: TGTGCCAGCGAACGGACAGGGGGGGATTGGGATACGCAGTATTTT.